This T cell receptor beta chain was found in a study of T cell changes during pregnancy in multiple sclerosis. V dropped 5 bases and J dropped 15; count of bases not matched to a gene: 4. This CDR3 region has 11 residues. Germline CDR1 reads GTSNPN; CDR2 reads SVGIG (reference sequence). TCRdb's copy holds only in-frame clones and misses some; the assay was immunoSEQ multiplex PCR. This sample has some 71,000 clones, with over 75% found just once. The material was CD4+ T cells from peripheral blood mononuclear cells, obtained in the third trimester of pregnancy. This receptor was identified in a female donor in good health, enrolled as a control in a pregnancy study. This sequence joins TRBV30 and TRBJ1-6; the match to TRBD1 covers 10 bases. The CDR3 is CAWERTGGLHF. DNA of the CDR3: TGTGCCTGGGAACGGACAGGGGGCCTCCACTTT.